These 26 T cell receptor beta chains share one sample of origin, sequenced in a study. Cells sorted as Tregs were CD4+, CD25+ and CD127-/low. TCRdb used MiXCR to reprocess the 5' RACE reads, holding one entry per CDR3 protein. This table has about 57,000 distinct CDR3 sequences, roughly 25% appearing once. Material: tumor-infiltrating Tregs sorted from the breast tumor. The receptors derive from a female donor with breast cancer.

As to this clonotype: The junction and the germline gene differ at one end; a read error may be behind it. V and J are TRBV3-1 and TRBJ1-1, with D perhaps matching TRBD1 (5 bases). The germline V gene has CDR1 LGHDT and CDR2 YNNKEL (reference sequence). The CDR3 consists of 13 residues. The CDR3 DNA sequence: TGTGCCAGCAGCCAAGAAGGGACTACTGAAGCTATCTTT. It codes for CASSQEGTTEAIF.

The chain carries TRBV5-1 and TRBJ1-5; TRBD1 agrees at 8 bases. The CDR3 loop spans 14 amino acids. The ends lost 3 bases at V and 7 bases at J; junction bases unmatched: 6. In germline, CDR1 is SGHRS, CDR2 YFSETQ. CDR3 in amino acids: CASSSQGEGQPQHF. The CDR3, as DNA: TGCGCCAGCAGCTCACAGGGGGAGGGACAGCCCCAGCATTTT.

To note about this clonotype: Compared with germline, one end of the junction differs, possibly owing to a read error. The gene calls are TRBV5-1 and TRBJ1-1; TRBD1 aligns across 9 bases. The V gene's germline CDR1 is SGHRS and CDR2 YFSETQ. The CDR3 runs to 13 residues. The CDR3 protein is CASSPGDRERAYF. The CDR3 DNA follows: TGCGCCAGCAGCCCCGGGGACAGGGAACGAGCTTACTTT.

There are many counts of this clonotype. The chain links TRBV5-1 to TRBJ1-4, with D hard to call. Between the trimmed V and J ends, which lost 4 bases and 4 bases, there was a span of 8 bases. This CDR3 is built from 13 residues. The germline CDR1 and CDR2 sequences are SGHRS and YFSETQ. CDR3: CASSQENNEKLFF. Here the CDR3 DNA reads TGCGCCAGCAGCCAAGAGAATAATGAAAAACTGTTTTTT.

A note on this clonotype: Relative to the germline gene, one junction end is altered; a read error may explain this. V gene TRBV24-1 combines with J gene TRBJ1-1; a possible D gene is TRBD1 (5 bases). The CDR3 has 16 amino acids. Germline V gene lookup returns CDR1 KGHDR and CDR2 SFDVKD. CDR3 bases: TGTGCCACCAGTGATTTCCCCGGCAGGGAGAACACTGAAGCTTACTTT. Its translation is CATSDFPGRENTEAYF.

This clonotype was counted between two and nine times. V gene TRBV19 combines with J gene TRBJ2-1, with D tentatively TRBD1 or TRBD2 (5 bases each). Per germline, CDR1 LNHDA and CDR2 SQIVND (reference sequence). V dropped 3 bases and J dropped 6 bases, with 12 bases sitting between them. The CDR3 is made up of 14 amino acids. The CDR3 bases are TGTGCCAGTAGTATCAGTTTGAGGGGCAATGAGCAGTTCTTC. It codes for CASSISLRGNEQFF. The whole variable domain, filled in from reference TRBV19 and TRBJ2-1, reads DGGITQSPKYLFRKEGQNVTLSCEQNLNHDAMYWYRQDPGQGLRLIYYSQIVNDFQKGDIAEGYSVSREKKESFPLTVTSAQKNPTAFYLCASSISLRGNEQFFGPGTRLTVL.

The rearrangement uses TRBV5-1 and TRBJ2-5, with 8 nucleotides matching TRBD2. Losses at the gene ends were 0 bases for V and 2 bases for J; bases not matched to a gene: 6. The CDR3 consists of 16 residues. CDR1 and CDR2 from the germline V gene are SGHRS and YFSETQ. The CDR3 region is CASSLEAGEIQETQYF. DNA of the CDR3: TGCGCCAGCAGCTTGGAAGCGGGGGAGATTCAAGAGACCCAGTACTTC.

The V call is TRBV20-1, the J call TRBJ2-2; unclear D gene. Germline CDR1 DFQATT, CDR2 SNEGSKA (reference sequence). The CDR3 runs to 15 residues. Trimming left V 2 bases short and J 5 bases short, with 15 bases between. The CDR3 here is CSARPLVVGTGELFF. The CDR3 nucleotides are TGCAGTGCTAGACCTCTGGTGGTTGGGACCGGGGAGCTGTTTTTT.

The rearrangement joins TRBV5-1 to TRBJ2-7; 12 bases fit TRBD2. Germline loops: CDR1 SGHRS, CDR2 YFSETQ. V gave up 4 bases and J gave up 2 bases; unmatched junction bases: 1. The length of the CDR3 is 14 residues. The CDR3 nucleotides are TGCGCCAGCAGCGCTAGCGGGGGGGCCTACGAGCAGTACTTC. Amino acids: CASSASGGAYEQYF.

The V and J genes are TRBV20-1 and TRBJ1-5; D gene uncertain. Germline V CDR1 and CDR2: DFQATT, SNEGSKA (reference sequence). CDR3 size: 13 residues. The ends were cut back, 0 bases at V and 5 bases at J, with 8 bases in the middle. CDR3 sequence reads: CSAREVSDQPQHF. In nucleotides, the CDR3 is TGCAGTGCTAGAGAAGTTTCGGATCAGCCCCAGCATTTT.

This clonotype was detected a few times. The CDR3 does not end in the conserved phenylalanine or tryptophan, so this is likely a read error. The chain employs TRBV2 and TRBJ2-7; D is possibly TRBD2 (6 bases). Trimming cost V 6 bases and J 4 bases, with 13 bases left between them. This CDR3 contains 13 residues. CDR1 and CDR2 (germline): SNHLY, FYNNEI. The CDR3 DNA reads as TGTGCCAGCAGGTCGTGGGGGAGGTACGAGCAGTACCTC. As protein: CASRSWGRYEQYL.

The table lists this clonotype with a few counts. This chain connects TRBV28 to TRBJ1-5; D remains unclear. The ends were cut back, 6 bases at V and 3 bases at J, with 12 bases in the middle. CDR3 length: 14 amino acids. Per the germline V gene, CDR1 is MDHEN and CDR2 is SYDVKM. The CDR3 protein is CASSPRWDNQPQHF. In DNA, the CDR3 is TGTGCCAGCAGCCCTCGTTGGGACAATCAGCCCCAGCATTTT.

This clonotype has a count of ten or more. V usage is TRBV9 and J usage is TRBJ2-7; 12 nucleotides align to TRBD2. CDR1 is SGDLS, CDR2 YYNGEE, per germline. J was trimmed by 6 bases and V by 5 bases; bases with no gene match: 12. The CDR3 consists of 16 residues. The CDR3 spells CASSKFLAGGVSEQYF. CDR3 sequence (DNA): TGTGCCAGCAGTAAATTTCTAGCGGGAGGGGTGTCCGAGCAGTACTTC. The full variable domain, rest sourced from reference TRBV9 and TRBJ2-7, is DSGVTQTPKHLITATGQRVTLRCSPRSGDLSVYWYQQSLDQGLQFLIQYYNGEERAKGNILERFSAQQFPDLHSELNLSSLELGDSALYFCASSKFLAGGVSEQYFGPGTRLTVT.

The chain carries TRBV9 and TRBJ2-3; 11 positions match TRBD1. The V segment lost 4 bases and the J segment 5 bases; nucleotides outside the gene matches: 9. The germline V gene has CDR1 SGDLS and CDR2 YYNGEE. The CDR3 extends over 16 amino acids. CDR3 in amino acids: CASSLQDRGLGDTQYF. The CDR3 DNA sequence: TGTGCCAGCAGCCTCCAGGACAGGGGGCTTGGAGATACGCAGTATTTT.

The V call is TRBV12-3 or TRBV12-4, the J call TRBJ2-4, with 8 bases aligning to TRBD1. The CDR3 spans 15 residues. V gave up 6 bases and J gave up 7 bases; unmatched junction bases: 11. In DNA form, the CDR3 reads TGTGCCAGCAGCACCTTGACAGGGGTTGAGAACATTCAGTACTTC. Its protein product is CASSTLTGVENIQYF.

The chain recombines TRBV7-2 with TRBJ1-2; no definite D call. The CDR3 contains 13 residues. The V end lost 3 bases, the J end lost 2 bases, and 7 bases lay between the germline ends. Germline assignment: CDR1 SGHTA and CDR2 FQGNSA. CDR3 nucleotides: TGTGCCAGCAGCTTTCTGGGAAACTATGGCTACACCTTC. The encoded protein is CASSFLGNYGYTF.

In regard to this clonotype: This may be a read error: a much more frequent sequence differs by one nucleotide. V and J are TRBV29-1 and TRBJ1-1; no reliable D call. CDR3 length equals 14 residues. Germline V gene sequence: CDR1 SQVTM, CDR2 ANQGSEA. The CDR3 DNA reads as TGCAGCGCTGAAGCAAGCGGGGTGAACACTGAAGCTTTCTTT. Protein: CSAEASGVNTEAFF.

This clonotype was recorded a few times. The chain has TRBV5-1 and TRBJ2-7, with D possibly matching TRBD2 (5 bases). From germline, CDR1 is SGHRS and CDR2 YFSETQ. The CDR3 consists of 15 residues. V dropped 4 bases and J dropped 1 base, with 15 bases sitting between them. Written as DNA, the CDR3 is TGCGCCAGCAGCGCCTCTGGACTCAGATCCTACGAGCAGTACTTC. It translates to CASSASGLRSYEQYF.

This chain uses TRBV29-1 with TRBJ2-1; D is unclear. The V gene lost 0 bases and the J gene lost 3 bases, with 12 bases spanning the gap. The CDR3 runs 15 residues. Germline lookup yields CDR1 SQVTM and CDR2 ANQGSEA. The CDR3: CSVEDQSTGYNEQFF. For the CDR3, the DNA is TGCAGCGTTGAAGATCAGTCCACGGGCTACAATGAGCAGTTCTTC.

This chain's CDR3 is CASSLVTFEQFF. CDR3 DNA sequence: TGTGCCAGCAGCTTAGTCACATTTGAGCAGTTCTTC. The chain recombines TRBV7-6 with TRBJ2-1; the D is unclear. Germline CDR1 and CDR2: SGHVS and FNYEAQ. This CDR3 has 12 amino acids. V was shortened by 1 base and J by 9 bases, with 7 bases between the two germline ends.

Details on this clonotype: One base away lies a much larger clone, so this may be a sequencing read error. This rearrangement joins TRBV5-1 to TRBJ2-2; the D gene is possibly TRBD2 (6 bases). This CDR3 comprises 16 residues. Germline CDR1 SGHRS, CDR2 YFSETQ. The chain's CDR3 is CASGLVPGVGTGELFF. CDR3 in DNA: TGCGCCAGCGGCTTGGTACCGGGGGTCGGCACCGGGGAGCTGTTTTTT.

Here the CDR3 DNA reads TGTGCCACCAGTGATGCCGGGACAGCTACCCAAGATACGCAGTATTTT. Translating it yields CATSDAGTATQDTQYF. The chain is built from TRBV24-1 and TRBJ2-3; 7 positions match TRBD1. Germline-derived CDR1 and CDR2 are KGHDR and SFDVKD. Germline trimming cut 3 bases from V and 5 bases from J; bases unmatched to any gene: 10. The CDR3 is 16 residues long.

V is TRBV19 and J is TRBJ2-1, with D maybe TRBD2 (5 bases). The CDR3 sequence is 13 residues long. Germline V gene lookup returns CDR1 LNHDA and CDR2 SQIVND (reference sequence). The germline V and J ends were trimmed by 7 bases and 3 bases, with 10 bases remaining between them. CDR3 protein: CASMRTGYNEQFF. The CDR3 nucleotides are TGTGCCAGTATGCGGACTGGCTACAATGAGCAGTTCTTC.

Concerning this clonotype: A much bigger clone sits one base away, suggesting this may be a read error. A read error is likely, as this CDR3 ends without the conserved phenylalanine or tryptophan. The DNA is left out, because the CDR3 cannot be placed on it with certainty; the CDR3 is given as TCRdb lists it. This chain joins TRBV27 and TRBJ1-2; the table gives TRBD1 as D, unverified against the DNA. Germline values: CDR1 MNHEY, CDR2 SMNVEV (reference sequence). Termini included, the CDR3 measures 13 amino acids. The CDR3 reads CASSPRQGQTSTV.

The chain carries TRBV3-1 and TRBJ1-6; D uncertain. The CDR3 contains 16 residues. The V gene's germline CDR1 is LGHDT and CDR2 YNNKEL (reference sequence). Trimming took off 0 bases at V and 5 bases at J, with 11 bases between the two ends. The DNA for the CDR3 is TGTGCCAGCAGCCAAGATAGTTACAGAAATAATTCACCCCTCCACTTT. It codes for CASSQDSYRNNSPLHF.

For this clonotype: A much larger clone sits a single nucleotide away, making a read error possible. The rearrangement joins TRBV20-1 to TRBJ1-4, with TRBD1 identical over 7 bases. Germline V gene lookup returns CDR1 DFQATT and CDR2 SNEGSKA (reference sequence). CDR3 length: 15 amino acids. The CDR3 loop is CRARDSGGVDEKLFF. In DNA form, the CDR3 reads TGCCGTGCTAGAGATTCAGGGGGAGTGGATGAAAAACTGTTTTTT.